The subject of this entry is one T cell receptor beta chain. Its antigen is currently unknown. Data came from immunoSEQ multiplex PCR; TCRdb stores just in-frame clones and leaves some out. Of 7,500 to 9,000 clones in the sample, about 78% were seen once. Tumor samples were obtained before definitive surgery or chemotherapy. The sample comes from a study of high-grade serous ovarian cancer treatment subgroups. Broader study findings: Clonal relatedness tracked neoantigen level, and by trend copy number and mutation load. Tumors within one patient showed repertoire similarity of roughly 0.1 to 0.8.

The sample taken for sequencing was tumor tissue. The TCR was taken from a human donor with high-grade serous ovarian cancer.

The CDR3 here is CASSPLFNPGASSGANVLTF. CDR3 nucleotide sequence: TGTGCCAGCTCACCTTTGTTTAACCCAGGGGCCAGCTCTGGGGCCAACGTCCTGACTTTC. This chain joins TRBV18 and TRBJ2-6, with D perhaps matching TRBD1 (6 bases). Trimming removed 3 bases at V and 0 bases at J, with 21 bases between. This CDR3 spans 20 amino acids. Germline V lookup: CDR1 KGHSH, CDR2 LQKENI.